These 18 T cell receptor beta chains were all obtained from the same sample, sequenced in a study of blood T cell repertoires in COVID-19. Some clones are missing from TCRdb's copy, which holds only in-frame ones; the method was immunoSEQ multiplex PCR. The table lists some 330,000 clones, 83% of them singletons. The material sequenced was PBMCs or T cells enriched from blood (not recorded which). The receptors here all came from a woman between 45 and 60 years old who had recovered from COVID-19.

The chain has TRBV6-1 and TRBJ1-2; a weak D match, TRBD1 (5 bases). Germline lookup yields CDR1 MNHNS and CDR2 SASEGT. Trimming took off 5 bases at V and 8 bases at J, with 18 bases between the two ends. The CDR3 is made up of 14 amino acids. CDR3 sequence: CASSTLGTGSGYTF. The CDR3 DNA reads TGTGCCAGCAGTACCCTCGGGACCGGGAGCGGCTACACCTTC.

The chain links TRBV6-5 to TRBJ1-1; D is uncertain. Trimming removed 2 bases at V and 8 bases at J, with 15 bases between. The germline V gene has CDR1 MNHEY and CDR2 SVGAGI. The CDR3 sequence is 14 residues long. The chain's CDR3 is CASSYRLDSGEAFF. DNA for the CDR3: TGTGCCAGCAGTTACCGATTGGACTCAGGAGAAGCTTTCTTT.

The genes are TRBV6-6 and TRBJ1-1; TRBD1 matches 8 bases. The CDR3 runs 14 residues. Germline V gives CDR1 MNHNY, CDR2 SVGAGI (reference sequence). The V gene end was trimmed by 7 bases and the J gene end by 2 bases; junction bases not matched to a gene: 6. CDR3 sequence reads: CASKTGDLNTEAFF. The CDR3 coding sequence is TGTGCCAGCAAGACAGGGGATCTCAACACTGAAGCTTTCTTT.

CDR3 loop: CASSQRGGTANKGRTEAFF. Here the CDR3 DNA reads TGCGCCAGCAGCCAGAGGGGTGGGACAGCAAACAAAGGGAGAACTGAAGCTTTCTTT. The genes are TRBV4-3 and TRBJ1-1, with TRBD1 matching 7 bases. There are 19 residues in the CDR3. Germline trimming cut 3 bases from V and 5 bases from J; bases unmatched to any gene: 21. Germline V gives CDR1 LGHNA, CDR2 YSLEER.

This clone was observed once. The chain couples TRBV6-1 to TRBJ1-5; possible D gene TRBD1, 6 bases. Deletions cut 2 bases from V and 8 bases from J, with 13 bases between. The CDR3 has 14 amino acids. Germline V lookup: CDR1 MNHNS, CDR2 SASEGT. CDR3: CASSETPYREPQHF. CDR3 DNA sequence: TGTGCCAGCAGTGAAACCCCCTACAGGGAGCCCCAGCATTTT.

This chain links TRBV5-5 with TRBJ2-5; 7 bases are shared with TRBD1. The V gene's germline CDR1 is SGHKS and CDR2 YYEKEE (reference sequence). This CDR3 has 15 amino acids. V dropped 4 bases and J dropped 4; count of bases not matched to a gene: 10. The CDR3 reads CASSPGDSGIETQYF. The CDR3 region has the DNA TGTGCCAGCAGCCCCGGGGACAGCGGTATAGAGACCCAGTACTTC.

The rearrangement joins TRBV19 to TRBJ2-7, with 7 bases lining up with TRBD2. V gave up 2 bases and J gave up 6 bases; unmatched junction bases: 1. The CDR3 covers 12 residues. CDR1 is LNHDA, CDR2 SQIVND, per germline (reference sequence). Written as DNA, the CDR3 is TGTGCCAGTAGTATAACGGGGGGCGAGCAGTACTTC. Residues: CASSITGGEQYF.

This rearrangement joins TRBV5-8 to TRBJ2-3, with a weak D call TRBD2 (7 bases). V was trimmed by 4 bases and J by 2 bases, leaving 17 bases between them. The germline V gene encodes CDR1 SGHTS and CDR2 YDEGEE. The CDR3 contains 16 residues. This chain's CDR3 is CASSGLGRGPTDTQYF. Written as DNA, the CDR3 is TGTGCCAGCAGCGGCCTGGGGCGGGGGCCCACAGATACGCAGTATTTT.

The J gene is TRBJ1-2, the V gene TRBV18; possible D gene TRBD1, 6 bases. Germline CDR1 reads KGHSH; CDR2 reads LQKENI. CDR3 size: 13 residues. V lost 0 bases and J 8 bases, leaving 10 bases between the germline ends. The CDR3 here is CASSPPGGTGYTF. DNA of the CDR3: TGTGCCAGCTCACCACCAGGGGGTACGGGCTACACCTTC.

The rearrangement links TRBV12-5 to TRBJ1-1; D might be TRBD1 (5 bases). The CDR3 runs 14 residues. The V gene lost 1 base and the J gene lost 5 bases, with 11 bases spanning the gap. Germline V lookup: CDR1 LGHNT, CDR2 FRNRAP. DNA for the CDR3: TGTGCTAGTGGTTTGGGCGGGGCGATTACTGAAGCTTTCTTT. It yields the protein CASGLGGAITEAFF.

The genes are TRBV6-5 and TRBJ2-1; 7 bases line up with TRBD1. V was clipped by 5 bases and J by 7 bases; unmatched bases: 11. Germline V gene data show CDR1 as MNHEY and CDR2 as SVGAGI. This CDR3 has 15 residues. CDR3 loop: CASSPMTGLANEQFF. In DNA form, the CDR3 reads TGTGCCAGCAGTCCGATGACAGGGTTAGCGAATGAGCAGTTCTTC.

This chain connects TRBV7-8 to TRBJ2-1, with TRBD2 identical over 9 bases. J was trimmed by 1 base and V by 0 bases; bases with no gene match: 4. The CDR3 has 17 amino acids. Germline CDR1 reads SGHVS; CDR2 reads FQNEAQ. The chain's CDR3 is CASSLAFSGSSYNEQFF. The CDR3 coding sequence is TGTGCCAGCAGCTTAGCGTTTAGCGGGAGTTCCTACAATGAGCAGTTCTTC.

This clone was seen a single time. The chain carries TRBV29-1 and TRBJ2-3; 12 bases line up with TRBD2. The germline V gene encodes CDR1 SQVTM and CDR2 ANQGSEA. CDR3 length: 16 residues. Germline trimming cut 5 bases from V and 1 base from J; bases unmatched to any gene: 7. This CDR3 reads CSVQLAGGPRTDTQYF. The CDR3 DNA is TGCAGCGTTCAACTAGCGGGGGGTCCTCGCACAGATACGCAGTATTTT.

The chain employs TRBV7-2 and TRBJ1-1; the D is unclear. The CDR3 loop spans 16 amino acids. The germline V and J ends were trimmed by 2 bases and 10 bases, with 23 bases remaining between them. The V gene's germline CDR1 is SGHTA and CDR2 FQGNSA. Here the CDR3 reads CASSLMIEGPRMGAFF. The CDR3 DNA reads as TGTGCCAGCAGCTTAATGATTGAGGGTCCCCGCATGGGAGCTTTCTTT.

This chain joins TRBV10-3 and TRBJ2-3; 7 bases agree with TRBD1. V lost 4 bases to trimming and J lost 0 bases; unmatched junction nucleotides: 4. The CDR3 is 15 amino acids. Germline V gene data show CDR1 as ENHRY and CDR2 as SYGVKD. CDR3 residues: CAISVGQTSTDTQYF. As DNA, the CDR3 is TGTGCCATCAGTGTGGGACAGACGAGCACAGATACGCAGTATTTT.

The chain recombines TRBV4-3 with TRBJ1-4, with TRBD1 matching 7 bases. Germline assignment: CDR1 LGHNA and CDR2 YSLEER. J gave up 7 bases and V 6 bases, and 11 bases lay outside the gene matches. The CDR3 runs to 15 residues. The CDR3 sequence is CASSPQTGTGEKLFF. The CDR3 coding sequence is TGCGCCAGCAGTCCACAGACAGGGACCGGTGAAAAACTGTTTTTT.

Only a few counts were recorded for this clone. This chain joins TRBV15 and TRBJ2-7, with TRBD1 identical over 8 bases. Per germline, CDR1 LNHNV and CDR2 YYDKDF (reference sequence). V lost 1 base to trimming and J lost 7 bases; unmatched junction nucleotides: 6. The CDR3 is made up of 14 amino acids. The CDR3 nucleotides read TGTGCCACCAGCAGAGGACAGGGGTTTCGAGAGCAGTACTTC. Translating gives CATSRGQGFREQYF.

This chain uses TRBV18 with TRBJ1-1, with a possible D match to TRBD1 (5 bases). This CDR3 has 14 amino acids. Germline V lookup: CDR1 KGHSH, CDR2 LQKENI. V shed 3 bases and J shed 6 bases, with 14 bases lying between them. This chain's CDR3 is CASSPLVGGAEAFF. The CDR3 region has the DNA TGTGCCAGCTCACCGCTAGTCGGGGGGGCTGAAGCTTTCTTT.